The 9 T cell receptor beta chains listed next were all sequenced from one sample in a study of monozygotic twins with inflammatory bowel disease. From its re-call of the 5' RACE reads, TCRdb lists each CDR3 protein once, without DNA. The sample has under 200,000 distinct CDR3 sequences. Sequences were obtained from blood. These receptors originate from a human donor with ulcerative colitis or Crohn's disease, or a healthy co-twin of an affected twin (not recorded which).

V gene TRBV29-1 combines with J gene TRBJ2-2; no DNA is available, so the TRBD1 call from TCRdb remains unchecked. The CDR3 consists of 14 residues. Germline V lookup: CDR1 SQVTM, CDR2 ANQGSEA. CDR3: CSVKRQGNTGELFF.

The gene calls are TRBV19 and TRBJ2-4; checking the TCRdb D call of TRBD2 is not possible without DNA. Germline CDR1 LNHDA, CDR2 SQIVND (reference sequence). This CDR3 spans 14 amino acids. The CDR3 loop is CASSMGREAGIQYF.

This chain uses TRBV5-1 with TRBJ2-7; the D call from TCRdb, TRBD1, cannot be confirmed without DNA. This CDR3 is built from 15 residues. The germline gives CDR1 SGHRS, CDR2 YFSETQ. CDR3 in amino acids: CASSLAPGADYEQYF. Complete variable domain (other parts from reference TRBV5-1 and TRBJ2-7): KAGVTQTPRYLIKTRGQQVTLSCSPISGHRSVSWYQQTPGQGLQFLFEYFSETQRNKGNFPGRFSGRQFSNSRSEMNVSTLELGDSALYLCASSLAPGADYEQYFGPGTRLTVT.

The CDR3 protein is CSARDFRGDTDTQYF. The chain employs TRBV20-1 and TRBJ2-3. CDR1 is DFQATT and CDR2 is SNEGSKA in the germline V gene (reference sequence). This CDR3 contains 15 residues.

The chain combines TRBV10-3 with TRBJ2-7; no DNA is available, so the TRBD2 call from TCRdb remains unchecked. The CDR3 is 14 amino acids. Germline V gene lookup returns CDR1 ENHRY and CDR2 SYGVKD. The chain's CDR3 is CAISEESGLYEQYF.

The chain is built from TRBV6-6 and TRBJ1-5. CDR1 is MNHNY, CDR2 SVGAGI, per germline (reference sequence). The CDR3 loop spans 14 amino acids. CDR3: CASSYKVRNQPQHF.

The chain carries TRBV7-9 and TRBJ2-5. CDR1 and CDR2 (germline): SEHNR, FQNEAQ (reference sequence). This CDR3 has 11 residues. The CDR3 reads CASSPSDSQYF.

J is TRBJ2-5 and V is TRBV20-1; without DNA, the TCRdb call of TRBD2 cannot be checked. This CDR3 is 17 amino acids long. In germline, CDR1 is DFQATT, CDR2 SNEGSKA (reference sequence). CDR3 region: CSARARGGLASQETQYF.

The rearrangement joins TRBV18 to TRBJ1-2; with no DNA, the TCRdb D assignment of TRBD1 cannot be verified. In germline, CDR1 is KGHSH, CDR2 LQKENI. This CDR3 contains 13 residues. The CDR3 spells CASSWDREYGYTF.